This passage covers 27 T cell receptor beta chains from one sample sequenced in a study of T cells in Graves' hyperthyroidism and ophthalmopathy. TCR beta CDR3 regions were amplified from RNA. First-round RT-PCR with HTBI primers amplified the TCR CDR3 region. One entry per CDR3 protein, called by TCRdb with MiXCR from the multiplex PCR reads. The data contain about 480,000 distinct CDR3 sequences, roughly a quarter of them singletons. The material sequenced was blood. These receptors came from a woman between 25 and 40 years old with Graves' ophthalmopathy.

The rearrangement uses TRBV28 and TRBJ2-5; D possibly matches TRBD1 or TRBD2 (5 bases each). Germline loops: CDR1 MDHEN, CDR2 SYDVKM. The V end was cut by 2 bases, the J end by 3 bases, with 10 bases between. The CDR3 consists of 14 residues. The CDR3, as DNA: TGTGCCAGCAGTTTAATCCGGGGCGAAGAGACCCAGTACTTC. This sequence encodes CASSLIRGEETQYF. Variable domain in full (rest from reference TRBV28 and TRBJ2-5): DVKVTQSSRYLVKRTGEKVFLECVQDMDHENMFWYRQDPGLGLRLIYFSYDVKMKEKGDIPEGYSVSREKKERFSLILESASTNQTSMYLCASSLIRGEETQYFGPGTRLLVL.

V usage is TRBV20-1 and J usage is TRBJ2-7; unclear D gene. Trimming left V 2 bases short and J 7 bases short, with 18 bases between. The CDR3 sequence is 14 residues long. Germline CDR1 and CDR2: DFQATT and SNEGSKA (reference sequence). This CDR3 is CSARRSGPDGEQYF. In DNA form, the CDR3 reads TGCAGTGCTAGACGTTCCGGGCCCGATGGGGAGCAGTACTTC.

This clonotype was observed at least ten times. The chain combines TRBV12-3 or TRBV12-4 with TRBJ2-7; perhaps TRBD1 as D (6 bases). This CDR3 has 13 amino acids. V was shortened by 2 bases and J by 6 bases, with 11 bases between the two germline ends. CDR3 coding DNA: TGTGCCAGCAGTTTACAGGACAGAACCGAGCAGTACTTC. Translation gives CASSLQDRTEQYF.

In this sample, this clonotype turned up many times. The V and J genes are TRBV29-1 and TRBJ1-2; D not resolved. The CDR3 contains 11 residues. Deletions cut 4 bases from V and 4 bases from J, with 7 bases between. Germline loops: CDR1 SQVTM, CDR2 ANQGSEA. The CDR3 DNA is TGCAGCGTTGTAGGATTCTATGGCTACACCTTC. This encodes CSVVGFYGYTF. Supplemented by reference TRBV29-1 and TRBJ1-2, the full variable domain reads SAVISQKPSRDICQRGTSLTIQCQVDSQVTMMFWYRQQPGQSLTLIATANQGSEATYESGFVIDKFPISRPNLTFSTLTVSNMSPEDSSIYLCSVVGFYGYTFGSGTRLTVV.

This clonotype appeared a few times. J is TRBJ1-1 and V is TRBV6-2 or TRBV6-3; D remains ambiguous. This CDR3 has 13 residues. Trimming removed 6 bases at V and 5 bases at J, with 13 bases between. Germline V gene sequence: CDR1 MNHEY, CDR2 SVGEGT. This chain's CDR3 is CASRLVGETEAFF. CDR3 sequence (DNA): TGTGCCAGCAGACTCGTAGGCGAGACTGAAGCTTTCTTT.

This clonotype was seen at least ten times. V and J are TRBV7-9 and TRBJ1-1, with D unclear. The CDR3 covers 16 residues. Between the trimmed V and J ends, which lost 0 bases and 3 bases, there was a span of 14 bases. The germline V gene has CDR1 SEHNR and CDR2 FQNEAQ (reference sequence). CDR3 DNA sequence: TGTGCCAGCAGCTTAGCAGGAGGAATCGTCGACACTGAAGCTTTCTTT. Protein sequence: CASSLAGGIVDTEAFF.

This clonotype was seen ten or more times. V is TRBV6-2 or TRBV6-3 and J is TRBJ2-5; D gene unclear. The V gene lost 0 bases and the J gene lost 0 bases, with 14 bases spanning the gap. This CDR3 contains 17 residues. CDR1 is MNHEY, CDR2 SVGEGT, per germline. CDR3 coding DNA: TGTGCCAGCAGTTACTCGGACCTTAATTTTGACCAAGAGACCCAGTACTTC. This translates into CASSYSDLNFDQETQYF.

The chain is built from TRBV15 and TRBJ2-7; a weak D match, TRBD1 (6 bases). The CDR3 loop spans 14 amino acids. CDR1 LNHNV and CDR2 YYDKDF come from the germline V gene (reference sequence). Trimming left V 0 bases short and J 4 bases short, with 10 bases between. The CDR3 region has the DNA TGTGCCACCAGCAGAGACAGGGGTCGGTACGAGCAGTACTTC. Translation: CATSRDRGRYEQYF.

This chain joins TRBV4-1 and TRBJ1-1; possible D gene TRBD1, 6 bases. Trimming shortened V by 7 bases and J by 8 bases, and 20 bases separated the two germline ends. The germline gives CDR1 MGHRA, CDR2 YSYEKL. This CDR3 has 14 amino acids. The CDR3 DNA follows: TGCGCCAGCATCCCACAGGGAAGTAGTGAAGAAGCTTTCTTT. It encodes CASIPQGSSEEAFF.

J is TRBJ2-7 and V is TRBV20-1; the match to TRBD2 covers 8 bases. The CDR3 totals 14 residues. The V gene's germline CDR1 is DFQATT and CDR2 SNEGSKA (reference sequence). V trimming: 6 bases; J trimming: 5 bases; junction bases outside the gene matches: 12. The CDR3 region is CSAPREREPHEQYF. For the CDR3, the DNA is TGCAGTGCGCCGCGGGAGCGGGAGCCCCACGAGCAGTACTTC.

This clonotype was counted ten times or more. This chain's CDR3 is CASTGEKDTEAFF. DNA of the CDR3: TGTGCCAGCACAGGGGAAAAGGACACTGAAGCTTTCTTT. This chain uses TRBV2 with TRBJ1-1; possible D gene TRBD1, 6 bases. This CDR3 region has 13 residues. In germline, CDR1 is SNHLY, CDR2 FYNNEI. V lost 7 bases to trimming and J lost 3 bases, with 12 bases between them.

This clonotype was seen at least ten times. The chain employs TRBV5-1 and TRBJ2-7; no definite D call. The germline V and J ends were trimmed by 0 bases and 1 base, with 11 bases remaining between them. CDR3 length: 15 amino acids. Per germline, CDR1 SGHRS and CDR2 YFSETQ. CDR3 in amino acids: CASSLVQAGSYEQYF. DNA of the CDR3: TGCGCCAGCAGCTTGGTGCAGGCAGGATCCTACGAGCAGTACTTC.

This clonotype occurred many times. The chain couples TRBV12-3 or TRBV12-4 to TRBJ2-5; no clear D. The CDR3 runs to 14 residues. Deletions cut 6 bases from V and 10 bases from J, with 21 bases between. The CDR3 nucleotides read TGTGCCAGCAGCCTATCGCAACAGTTGGGGATCCAGTACTTC. Protein product: CASSLSQQLGIQYF.

In its sample, this clonotype was seen a few times. This sequence joins TRBV11-2 and TRBJ1-2, with a tentative D call TRBD1 (6 bases). From germline, CDR1 is SGHAT and CDR2 FQNNGV. The CDR3 totals 16 residues. Between the trimmed V and J ends, which lost 2 bases and 8 bases, there was a span of 21 bases. CDR3 in DNA: TGTGCCAGCAGCTTACTGGTGGGGGCCGCCCGGCGCGGCTACACCTTC. It is translated as CASSLLVGAARRGYTF.

This sequence joins TRBV15 and TRBJ1-2, with 9 positions matching TRBD1. V gave up 3 bases and J gave up 0 bases; unmatched junction bases: 2. This CDR3 has 15 amino acids. Germline CDR1 reads LNHNV; CDR2 reads YYDKDF (reference sequence). The CDR3 DNA follows: TGTGCCACCAGCAGGGGGGACAGGGCTAACTATGGCTACACCTTC. This gives the protein CATSRGDRANYGYTF.

The J gene is TRBJ1-1, the V gene TRBV29-1; 9 bases agree with TRBD1. V lost 1 base, J lost 7 bases, and 7 bases stayed unmatched. CDR3 length: 14 amino acids. Per germline, CDR1 SQVTM and CDR2 ANQGSEA. CDR3 in amino acids: CSVEVGQGYGEAFF. The CDR3 region has the DNA TGCAGCGTTGAAGTCGGACAGGGGTACGGTGAAGCTTTCTTT.

V gene TRBV12-3 or TRBV12-4 combines with J gene TRBJ1-5, with D uncertain. The germline V and J ends were trimmed by 7 bases and 4 bases, with 14 bases remaining between them. The CDR3 covers 14 residues. The CDR3, as DNA: TGTGCCAGCAACCGAGAAGAGTCGAATCAGCCCCAGCATTTT. Its protein product is CASNREESNQPQHF.

This clonotype was detected only a few times. The rearrangement uses TRBV5-1 and TRBJ2-5; D is ambiguous. The CDR3 loop spans 13 amino acids. Trimming cost V 1 base and J 2 bases, with 6 bases left between them. In germline, CDR1 is SGHRS, CDR2 YFSETQ. The CDR3 spells CASSLSLQETQYF. The CDR3, as DNA: TGCGCCAGCAGCTTGTCCCTACAAGAGACCCAGTACTTC. The full variable domain, rest sourced from reference TRBV5-1 and TRBJ2-5, is KAGVTQTPRYLIKTRGQQVTLSCSPISGHRSVSWYQQTPGQGLQFLFEYFSETQRNKGNFPGRFSGRQFSNSRSEMNVSTLELGDSALYLCASSLSLQETQYFGPGTRLLVL.

In this sample, this clonotype turned up many times. This chain uses TRBV7-9 with TRBJ1-1; 9 bases are shared with TRBD1. The CDR3 sequence is 13 residues long. V was pared by 6 bases and J by 5 bases, with 4 bases of the junction left unmatched. Germline V CDR1 and CDR2: SEHNR, FQNEAQ (reference sequence). Written as DNA, the CDR3 is TGTGCCAGCAGTCGGACAGGGGAAACTGAAGCTTTCTTT. This sequence encodes CASSRTGETEAFF. Filled out from reference TRBV7-9 and TRBJ1-1, the complete variable domain reads DTGVSQNPRHKITKRGQNVTFRCDPISEHNRLYWYRQTLGQGPEFLTYFQNEAQLEKSRLLSDRFSAERPKGSFSTLEIQRTEQGDSAMYLCASSRTGETEAFFGQGTRLTVV.

This sequence joins TRBV30 and TRBJ1-1; D is uncertain. The germline gives CDR1 GTSNPN, CDR2 SVGIG (reference sequence). The CDR3 extends over 15 amino acids. The V gene lost 4 bases and the J gene lost 4 bases, with 19 bases spanning the gap. In DNA, the CDR3 is TGTGCCTGGACCCCCCCGACTTTGGCGGGCACTGAAGCTTTCTTT. Its protein product is CAWTPPTLAGTEAFF.

Ten or more counts support this clonotype. The chain recombines TRBV10-3 with TRBJ1-3, with D unclear. The V end was cut by 4 bases, the J end by 2 bases, with 6 bases between. CDR3 size: 13 residues. CDR1 is ENHRY and CDR2 is SYGVKD in the germline V gene. The CDR3 spells CAISGGAGNTIYF. CDR3 DNA sequence: TGTGCCATCAGTGGAGGCGCTGGAAACACCATATATTTT.

This rearrangement joins TRBV2 to TRBJ2-6; D is possibly TRBD2 (5 bases). The germline V gene has CDR1 SNHLY and CDR2 FYNNEI. The CDR3 loop spans 11 amino acids. Trimming removed 10 bases from V and 9 bases from J, with 10 bases in between. The CDR3 loop reads CAKAGDNVLTF. For the CDR3, the DNA is TGTGCCAAGGCGGGCGACAACGTCCTGACTTTC.

This clonotype was seen ten or more times. The chain carries TRBV11-2 and TRBJ2-5; TRBD2 matches at 8 bases. The CDR3 runs to 18 residues. Germline trimming cut 2 bases from V and 2 bases from J; bases unmatched to any gene: 13. Per the germline V gene, CDR1 is SGHAT and CDR2 is FQNNGV. CDR3: CASSLRLVGGGPQETQYF. DNA of the CDR3: TGTGCCAGCAGCTTACGTCTTGTCGGCGGGGGGCCACAAGAGACCCAGTACTTC.

The J gene is TRBJ2-7, the V gene TRBV12-3 or TRBV12-4; 10 positions match TRBD2. The CDR3 length is 16 residues. The junction had 10 bases not matched to a gene; V was cut back by 1 base and J by 7 bases. CDR3 bases: TGTGCCAGCAGTTTAGTCATCCTAGCGGGAGTGTTTGAGCAGTACTTC. Translation: CASSLVILAGVFEQYF.

This chain joins TRBV7-2 and TRBJ1-5; D uncertain. The germline CDR1 and CDR2 sequences are SGHTA and FQGNSA. The CDR3 runs to 15 residues. V dropped 3 bases and J dropped 7 bases, with 16 bases sitting between them. CDR3 in amino acids: CASSFSRQHGQPQHF. The CDR3 coding sequence is TGTGCCAGCAGCTTCTCCCGGCAACATGGACAGCCCCAGCATTTT.

This clonotype occurred many times. The chain joins TRBV6-5 to TRBJ2-2; D gene unclear. The CDR3 is 14 residues long. Trimming took off 2 bases at V and 1 base at J, with 5 bases between the two ends. In germline, CDR1 is MNHEY, CDR2 SVGAGI. CDR3 sequence: CASSYERNTGELFF. In DNA, the CDR3 is TGTGCCAGCAGTTACGAAAGGAACACCGGGGAGCTGTTTTTT.

J is TRBJ2-5 and V is TRBV5-1, with 10 bases matching TRBD2. Trimming removed 0 bases from V and 6 bases from J; junction bases left unmatched: 5. The CDR3 runs 15 residues. CDR1 and CDR2 from the germline V gene are SGHRS and YFSETQ. CDR3 amino acids: CASSLEAGGAQTQYF. The CDR3 nucleotides read TGCGCCAGCAGCTTGGAAGCGGGGGGGGCCCAGACCCAGTACTTC.